The source of this T cell receptor beta chain is a study of long-term antiretroviral therapy in people with HIV. Researchers report immunoSEQ v3.0 was run at survey level. The repertoire was sequenced with immunoSEQ multiplex PCR; TCRdb's copy has only in-frame clones and lacks some. The table records roughly 14,000 clones, 70% to 85% of them present only once. Germline CDR1 is SGHTA and CDR2 is FQGNSA. V lost 2 bases and J lost 1, with 3 bases in between. The CDR3 runs to 13 residues. The clonotype comes from a man in his forties with HIV. The gene calls are TRBV7-2 and TRBJ1-5, with D uncertain. The sequencing here drew on unsorted PBMCs, taken 1.3 years before starting antiretroviral therapy. CDR3 DNA: TGTGCCAGCAGCTTAAGCAGCAATCAGCCCCAGCATTTT. This sequence encodes CASSLSSNQPQHF.